What follows are 32 T cell receptor beta chains derived from one specimen sequenced in a study of PD-1 blockade in classical Hodgkin lymphoma. Every patient experienced relapse after autologous stem cell transplantation, and brentuximab vedotin exposure varied. Libraries were prepared by immunoSEQ multiplex PCR; TCRdb keeps only in-frame clonotypes and omits some of them. The sample has about 97,000 clones, roughly 91% seen once. The sample consisted of peripheral blood mononuclear cells (PBMCs), taken before the second cycle of nivolumab. The receptors were sampled from a human donor with classical Hodgkin lymphoma.

The CDR3 is CASSLVRVNEQFF. CDR3 nucleotides: TGTGCCAGCAGCTTAGTCAGGGTCAATGAGCAGTTCTTC. The rearrangement joins TRBV11-2 to TRBJ2-1; a weak D match, TRBD1 (5 bases). Looked up from germline, CDR1 is SGHAT and CDR2 is FQNNGV. Deletions cut 1 base from V and 6 bases from J, with 7 bases between. The CDR3 loop spans 13 amino acids. Together with reference TRBV11-2 and TRBJ2-1, the CDR3 gives the full variable domain: EAGVAQSPRYKIIEKRQSVAFWCNPISGHATLYWYQQILGQGPKLLIQFQNNGVVDDSQLPKDRFSAERLKGVDSTLKIQPAKLEDSAVYLCASSLVRVNEQFFGPGTRLTVL.

This sequence joins TRBV5-1 and TRBJ2-3; no firm D call. The germline V gene has CDR1 SGHRS and CDR2 YFSETQ. Trimming removed 2 bases from V and 3 bases from J, with 16 bases in between. The CDR3 consists of 16 residues. Here the CDR3 reads CASSLRLASDTDTQYF. The DNA of the CDR3 is TGCGCCAGCAGCTTAAGGTTGGCGTCAGATACAGATACGCAGTATTTT.

The V gene is TRBV9, the J gene TRBJ2-1, with a possible D match to TRBD2 (5 bases). This CDR3 is built from 17 residues. Germline V gene sequence: CDR1 SGDLS, CDR2 YYNGEE. Trimming removed 0 bases from V and 0 bases from J, with 13 bases in between. CDR3 sequence: CASSVGGGRPSYNEQFF. CDR3 coding DNA: TGTGCCAGCAGCGTAGGTGGAGGCAGGCCCTCCTACAATGAGCAGTTCTTC.

This clone was observed a single time. V usage is TRBV30 and J usage is TRBJ1-3; D perhaps matches TRBD1 (5 bases). Looked up from germline, CDR1 is GTSNPN and CDR2 is SVGIG (reference sequence). This CDR3 region has 14 residues. Trimming stripped 3 bases from V and 0 bases from J, with 9 bases between. CDR3 coding DNA: TGTGCCTGGAGGGGGGACTTCTCTGGAAACACCATATATTTT. Translated, it gives CAWRGDFSGNTIYF. Looking up the rest from reference TRBV30 and TRBJ1-3 gives the full variable domain: SQTIHQWPATLVQPVGSPLSLECTVEGTSNPNLYWYRQAAGRGLQLLFYSVGIGQISSEVPQNLSASRPQDRQFILSSKKLLLSDSGFYLCAWRGDFSGNTIYFGEGSWLTVV.

The count of this clone is one. The V call is TRBV7-9, the J call TRBJ2-7; a weak D match, TRBD1 (5 bases). Trimming took 2 bases from V and 7 from J, leaving 15 bases between them. From germline, CDR1 is SEHNR and CDR2 FQNEAQ (reference sequence). The CDR3 sequence is 14 residues long. CDR3 protein: CASSLTRQTVEQYF. The CDR3 region has the DNA TGTGCCAGCAGCTTAACGAGACAGACAGTAGAGCAGTACTTC.

CDR3 bases: TGTGCCAGCAGCTGGGCCTATAATCAGCCCCAGCATTTT. As protein: CASSWAYNQPQHF. The chain links TRBV5-6 to TRBJ1-5, with no clear D. The CDR3 is 13 residues long. Germline V gene sequence: CDR1 SGHDT, CDR2 YYEEEE. The ends were cut back, 3 bases at V and 4 bases at J, with 8 bases in the middle.

V gene TRBV14 combines with J gene TRBJ2-7, with D possibly being TRBD1 (5 bases). Germline V CDR1 and CDR2: SGHDN, FVKESK. The CDR3 contains 15 residues. Trimming cost V 0 bases and J 2 bases, with 11 bases left between them. CDR3 bases: TGTGCCAGCAGCCAAGAACCAGGGCTGGCCTACGAGCAGTACTTC. Translated, it gives CASSQEPGLAYEQYF.

The chain uses TRBV19 and TRBJ1-5, with D perhaps matching TRBD1 (5 bases). Germline V gene sequence: CDR1 LNHDA, CDR2 SQIVND (reference sequence). V lost 1 base, J lost 15 bases, and 16 bases lay in between. The CDR3 runs 13 residues. This chain's CDR3 is CASSIAAKGPSHF. Written as DNA, the CDR3 is TGTGCCAGTAGTATAGCAGCTAAGGGACCCTCGCATTTT.

The chain combines TRBV6-5 with TRBJ1-5; TRBD1 matches at 8 bases. The ends lost 4 bases at V and 4 bases at J; junction bases unmatched: 3. This CDR3 comprises 14 residues. CDR1 and CDR2 from the germline V gene are MNHEY and SVGAGI. In DNA form, the CDR3 reads TGTGCCAGCAGTTCCAGGGACAGGAATCAGCCCCAGCATTTT. Translating gives CASSSRDRNQPQHF.

The rearrangement links TRBV7-6 to TRBJ1-4; 9 positions agree with TRBD1. The CDR3 has 14 residues. Germline V lookup: CDR1 SGHVS, CDR2 FNYEAQ. After removal of 2 bases from V and 8 bases from J, the junction contained 3 bases not matched to a gene. Here the CDR3 reads CASSLFTGGEKLFF. In nucleotides, the CDR3 is TGTGCCAGCAGCTTATTTACAGGGGGCGAAAAACTGTTTTTT.

The rearrangement uses TRBV7-9 and TRBJ1-5; D gene unclear. The CDR3 spans 15 residues. CDR1 and CDR2 from the germline V gene are SEHNR and FQNEAQ (reference sequence). V was shortened by 5 bases and J by 6 bases, with 17 bases between the two germline ends. The CDR3 DNA follows: TGTGCCAGCAGCCCTGCGTTTGGATCCAGTCAGCCCCAGCATTTT. Its protein is CASSPAFGSSQPQHF.

The rearrangement joins TRBV19 to TRBJ2-5; 7 nucleotides line up with TRBD2. The CDR3 consists of 14 residues. Germline CDR1 and CDR2: LNHDA and SQIVND (reference sequence). J gave up 2 bases and V 5 bases, and 5 bases lay outside the gene matches. CDR3 nucleotide sequence: TGTGCCAGTAGTCGGGGGGATCCTCAAGAGACCCAGTACTTC. This sequence encodes CASSRGDPQETQYF.

The CDR3 DNA reads as TGTGCCTGGAGTGTAGGCGGGAGGGAGACCCAGTACTTC. This translates into CAWSVGGRETQYF. The chain couples TRBV30 to TRBJ2-5; TRBD2 matches at 8 bases. Trimming at V came to 0 bases and at J to 5 bases, leaving 2 bases not matched to a gene. CDR1 and CDR2 from the germline V gene are GTSNPN and SVGIG (reference sequence). The CDR3 totals 13 residues. Looking up the rest from reference TRBV30 and TRBJ2-5 gives the full variable domain: SQTIHQWPATLVQPVGSPLSLECTVEGTSNPNLYWYRQAAGRGLQLLFYSVGIGQISSEVPQNLSASRPQDRQFILSSKKLLLSDSGFYLCAWSVGGRETQYFGPGTRLLVL.

The chain joins TRBV4-1 to TRBJ1-1; D unresolved. Germline values: CDR1 MGHRA, CDR2 YSYEKL. The CDR3 contains 18 residues. With 5 bases removed from V and 1 base from J, the gap between germline ends came to 23 bases. In nucleotides, the CDR3 is TGCGCCAGCAGCACTCTGGGTCGAAGGACGGGAGAGAACACTGAAGCTTTCTTT. Translation gives CASSTLGRRTGENTEAFF.

The CDR3 nucleotides are TGTGCCAGCAGCTTAGTGGGACCACCCCAAGAGACCCAGTACTTC. This encodes CASSLVGPPQETQYF. This sequence joins TRBV7-2 and TRBJ2-5, with D perhaps being TRBD1 or TRBD2 (5 bases each). Trimming stripped 1 base from V and 1 base from J, with 10 bases between. Germline CDR1 is SGHTA and CDR2 is FQGNSA. CDR3 length: 15 residues.

The J gene is TRBJ1-2, the V gene TRBV9; TRBD1 might be the D (6 bases). Germline lookup yields CDR1 SGDLS and CDR2 YYNGEE. V was pared by 4 bases and J by 7 bases, with 20 bases between. The CDR3 sequence is 15 residues long. CDR3 nucleotide sequence: TGTGCCAGCAGCATTAATTCTCGGACAGCCGGTGGCTACACCTTC. This translates into CASSINSRTAGGYTF.

V usage is TRBV27 and J usage is TRBJ1-2; D unresolved. CDR1 and CDR2 from the germline V gene are MNHEY and SMNVEV (reference sequence). V lost 5 bases and J lost 4, with 17 bases in between. The CDR3 is 15 residues long. The CDR3 DNA reads as TGTGCCAGCAGTCTCGGTCAGAAGGACTTCTATGGCTACACCTTC. This sequence encodes CASSLGQKDFYGYTF.

V gene TRBV4-3 combines with J gene TRBJ2-3; D not certain. The CDR3 has 14 residues. The ends were cut back, 1 base at V and 2 bases at J, with 7 bases in the middle. The germline CDR1 and CDR2 sequences are LGHNA and YSLEER. The CDR3: CASSQGRNTDTQYF. DNA for the CDR3: TGCGCCAGCAGCCAAGGCAGGAACACAGATACGCAGTATTTT.

The CDR3 DNA follows: TGTGCCAGCCGAACTCTGGGGACTGGACTAGCGGGGGGGCCCGATTACAATGAGCAGTTCTTC. It codes for CASRTLGTGLAGGPDYNEQFF. The rearrangement joins TRBV27 to TRBJ2-1; TRBD2 aligns across 15 bases. Germline V gene lookup returns CDR1 MNHEY and CDR2 SMNVEV (reference sequence). Trimming took 8 bases from V and 4 from J; bases not matched to a gene: 21. The CDR3 extends over 21 amino acids.

There are a few counts of this clone. This sequence joins TRBV27 and TRBJ1-2; D is undetermined. Looked up from germline, CDR1 is MNHEY and CDR2 is SMNVEV (reference sequence). The CDR3 runs 17 residues. V was trimmed by 0 bases and J by 1 base, leaving 15 bases between them. CDR3 loop: CASSLSLLGPVNYGYTF. Written as DNA, the CDR3 is TGTGCCAGCAGTTTATCGCTGTTAGGACCCGTTAACTATGGCTACACCTTC.

This sequence joins TRBV25-1 and TRBJ1-1; 10 bases fit TRBD1. This CDR3 comprises 15 residues. Germline V gene lookup returns CDR1 MGHDK and CDR2 SYGVNS. V lost 0 bases and J lost 7; bases outside the gene matches: 5. The DNA for the CDR3 is TGTGCCAGCAGTGAATATCACGGGACAGGGGTTGAAGCTTTCTTT. Translating gives CASSEYHGTGVEAFF.

The chain uses TRBV12-5 and TRBJ2-2; 11 nucleotides line up with TRBD1. The CDR3 has 19 residues. The germline CDR1 and CDR2 sequences are LGHNT and FRNRAP. V was clipped by 0 bases and J by 0 bases; unmatched bases: 6. For the CDR3, the DNA is TGTGCTAGTGGTTTGGTGGACAGGGGGCTTAACGCGAACACCGGGGAGCTGTTTTTT. Protein: CASGLVDRGLNANTGELFF.

This sequence joins TRBV27 and TRBJ2-1, with D possibly matching TRBD2 (6 bases). CDR3 length: 13 amino acids. V dropped 6 bases and J dropped 10 bases, with 16 bases sitting between them. CDR1 and CDR2 from the germline V gene are MNHEY and SMNVEV (reference sequence). CDR3 bases: TGTGCCAGCAGCCCGGTGCGGGAACAAGAGCAGTTCTTC. It encodes CASSPVREQEQFF.

The chain has TRBV11-2 and TRBJ2-1, with 8 nucleotides matching TRBD1. The V gene end was trimmed by 10 bases and the J gene end by 5 bases; junction bases not matched to a gene: 10. The CDR3 totals 14 residues. Looked up from germline, CDR1 is SGHAT and CDR2 is FQNNGV. CDR3 amino acids: CATNDRGLNNEQFF. As DNA, the CDR3 is TGTGCCACTAACGACAGGGGTCTCAACAATGAGCAGTTCTTC.

This sequence joins TRBV6-1 and TRBJ2-7, with D possibly matching TRBD1 (6 bases). Trimming removed 2 bases from V and 3 bases from J, with 11 bases in between. CDR3 length: 14 residues. Per germline, CDR1 MNHNS and CDR2 SASEGT. CDR3 region: CASSEIGQYYEQYF. The CDR3 bases are TGTGCCAGCAGTGAAATCGGACAGTACTACGAGCAGTACTTC.

This clone was counted a single time. J is TRBJ2-7 and V is TRBV18; the match to TRBD1 covers 10 bases. CDR1 KGHSH and CDR2 LQKENI come from the germline V gene. Germline trimming cut 5 bases from V and 5 bases from J; bases unmatched to any gene: 9. The CDR3 is 15 residues long. The CDR3 bases are TGTGCCAGCTCAACTACTCAGACAGGGGGCAACGAGCAGTACTTC. Translating it yields CASSTTQTGGNEQYF.

The chain links TRBV7-9 to TRBJ2-5, with D tentatively TRBD1 or TRBD2 (5 bases each). CDR3 size: 13 residues. Germline V gene sequence: CDR1 SEHNR, CDR2 FQNEAQ (reference sequence). Trimming took off 2 bases at V and 4 bases at J, with 8 bases between the two ends. The CDR3, as DNA: TGTGCCAGCAGCTTACGAGGGACAGAGACCCAGTACTTC. Amino acids: CASSLRGTETQYF.

The rearrangement joins TRBV5-4 to TRBJ1-2; 9 nucleotides align to TRBD1. Germline CDR1 and CDR2: SGHNT and YYREEE (reference sequence). This CDR3 is built from 15 residues. Germline trimming cut 4 bases from V and 4 bases from J; bases unmatched to any gene: 8. CDR3 DNA: TGTGCCAGCAGCCCCGGGACAGGGAGGACCTATGGCTACACCTTC. It translates to CASSPGTGRTYGYTF.

Only a few counts were recorded for this clone. The rearrangement joins TRBV18 to TRBJ2-5; possible D gene TRBD2, 5 bases. Trimming removed 6 bases from V and 3 bases from J, with 14 bases in between. This CDR3 is 14 amino acids long. Germline V gene lookup returns CDR1 KGHSH and CDR2 LQKENI. In nucleotides, the CDR3 is TGTGCCAGCTCGCCCGTCGGGGTGGAAGAGACCCAGTACTTC. Translated, it gives CASSPVGVEETQYF.

This chain links TRBV12-5 with TRBJ2-3; TRBD2 matches 14 bases. In germline, CDR1 is LGHNT, CDR2 FRNRAP. V trimming: 6 bases; J trimming: 4 bases; junction bases outside the gene matches: 6. CDR3 length: 16 residues. The CDR3 DNA sequence: TGTGCTAGTGGCAAGACTAGCGGGGGGGGAGCAGATACGCAGTATTTT. It is translated as CASGKTSGGGADTQYF. Using reference TRBV12-5 and TRBJ2-3 for the parts outside the CDR3, the full variable domain is DARVTQTPRHKVTEMGQEVTMRCQPILGHNTVFWYRQTMMQGLELLAYFRNRAPLDDSGMPKDRFSAEMPDATLATLKIQPSEPRDSAVYFCASGKTSGGGADTQYFGPGTRLTVL.

This clone appeared once. The rearrangement uses TRBV27 and TRBJ1-6, with D possibly matching TRBD1 (6 bases). The germline V gene has CDR1 MNHEY and CDR2 SMNVEV (reference sequence). This CDR3 has 16 amino acids. V was trimmed by 6 bases and J by 6 bases, leaving 18 bases between them. This chain's CDR3 is CASSPGRGPLNSPLHF. The DNA of the CDR3 is TGTGCCAGCAGCCCCGGCCGGGGGCCCCTTAATTCACCCCTCCACTTT.

This clone has just one count. The rearrangement joins TRBV28 to TRBJ2-3, with D perhaps matching TRBD2 (6 bases). CDR3 length: 15 amino acids. The ends were cut back, 3 bases at V and 3 bases at J, with 13 bases in the middle. From germline, CDR1 is MDHEN and CDR2 SYDVKM. CDR3 loop: CASSFRLVATDTQYF. The CDR3 nucleotides read TGTGCCAGCAGTTTTCGACTAGTTGCGACAGATACGCAGTATTTT.